This note documents a single TCR beta chain sequence. Antigen: not known. The V gene's germline CDR1 is LNHDA and CDR2 SQIVND (reference sequence). V gave up 10 bases and J gave up 0 bases; unmatched junction bases: 7. This CDR3 is built from 14 residues. RNA transcripts served as the template for amplifying TCR beta CDR3 regions. HTBI primers were the set used in a first-round RT-PCR of the TCR CDR3. TCRdb re-called the multiplex PCR reads through MiXCR, storing one row per CDR3 protein. The sample records about 560,000 distinct CDR3 sequences, around a sixth being singletons. These data originate in a study of T cells in Graves' hyperthyroidism and ophthalmopathy. Study-level findings and limits: Ophthalmopathy, as predicted by the model, came a median roughly 6.8 months after the prediction. Blood also contained most expanded thyroid clonotypes above 0.001.

It was considered stable Graves' hyperthyroidism when ophthalmopathy did not progress within 18 months. The V gene is TRBV19, the J gene TRBJ2-3; TRBD2 matches at 7 bases. The receptor was isolated from a woman in her 30s with Graves' hyperthyroidism. Sequencing input: blood. The CDR3, as DNA: TGTGCCACCTCAGCGGGGCCTAGCACAGATACGCAGTATTTT. This encodes CATSAGPSTDTQYF.